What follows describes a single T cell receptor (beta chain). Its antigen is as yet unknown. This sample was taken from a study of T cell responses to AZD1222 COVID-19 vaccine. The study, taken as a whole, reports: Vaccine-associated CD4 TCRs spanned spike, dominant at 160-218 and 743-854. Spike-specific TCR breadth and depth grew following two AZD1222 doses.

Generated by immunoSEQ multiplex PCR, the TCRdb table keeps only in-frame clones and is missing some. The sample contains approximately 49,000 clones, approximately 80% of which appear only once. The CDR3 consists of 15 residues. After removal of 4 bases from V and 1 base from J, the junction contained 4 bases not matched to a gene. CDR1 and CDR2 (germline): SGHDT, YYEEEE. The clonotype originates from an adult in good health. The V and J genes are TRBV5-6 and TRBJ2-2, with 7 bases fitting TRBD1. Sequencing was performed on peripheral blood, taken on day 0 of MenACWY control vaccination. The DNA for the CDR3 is TGTGCCAGCAGCCTCGGACAGGTGAACACCGGGGAGCTGTTTTTT. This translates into CASSLGQVNTGELFF.